Listed here are 30 T cell receptor beta chains from one sample, sequenced in a study of blood T cell repertoires in COVID-19. Here immunoSEQ multiplex PCR was the method, and the copy in TCRdb shows in-frame clones only, minus some. The table shows some 200,000 clones, with about 86% occurring only once. The specimen sequenced was peripheral blood. These receptors were taken from a man aged 30 to 45 with active or convalescent COVID-19.

V and J are TRBV24-1 and TRBJ2-2; 7 bases are shared with TRBD1. There are 17 residues in the CDR3. Germline CDR1 reads KGHDR; CDR2 reads SFDVKD. Trimming cost V 3 bases and J 2 bases; bases outside gene matches: 8. CDR3 amino acids: CATSDPATGSNTGELFF. CDR3 sequence (DNA): TGTGCCACCAGTGATCCCGCGACAGGGAGTAACACCGGGGAGCTGTTTTTT.

The chain links TRBV5-1 to TRBJ2-7; 9 nucleotides line up with TRBD1. This CDR3 has 13 amino acids. V gave up 0 bases and J gave up 7 bases; unmatched junction bases: 2. CDR1 is SGHRS, CDR2 YFSETQ, per germline. CDR3 amino acids: CASSLDRGREQYV. Written as DNA, the CDR3 is TGCGCCAGCAGCTTGGACAGGGGGCGAGAGCAGTACGTC.

This sequence joins TRBV11-3 and TRBJ1-1; a weak D match, TRBD1 (6 bases). V was pared by 3 bases and J by 4 bases, with 6 bases between. Germline V CDR1 and CDR2: SGHNT, YENEEA. CDR3 length: 12 amino acids. CDR3 bases: TGTGCCAGCAGCTTCAGGGGCACTGAAGCTTTCTTT. The encoded protein is CASSFRGTEAFF.

The DNA for the CDR3 is TGTGCCAGCAGCTTAGAGGGGGCAGGGGACCTCAGGTTCTTC. This translates into CASSLEGAGDLRFF. J is TRBJ2-1 and V is TRBV7-2; TRBD1 agrees at 7 bases. J lost 15 bases, V lost 1 base, and 12 bases had no gene match. This CDR3 contains 14 residues. CDR1 is SGHTA, CDR2 FQGNSA, per germline.

This clone showed up just once. V and J are TRBV15 and TRBJ1-3; tentatively, D is TRBD1 (5 bases). Trimming left V 0 bases short and J 3 bases short, with 9 bases between. Germline CDR1 LNHNV, CDR2 YYDKDF (reference sequence). CDR3 length: 15 amino acids. The CDR3 here is CATSRDRDGGNTIYF. The CDR3 DNA reads as TGTGCCACCAGCAGAGACAGGGATGGTGGAAACACCATATATTTT.

The chain has TRBV18 and TRBJ1-1; a possible D gene is TRBD1 (6 bases). CDR3 size: 20 residues. Trimming left V 0 bases short and J 2 bases short, with 25 bases between. Looked up from germline, CDR1 is KGHSH and CDR2 is LQKENI. CDR3 nucleotide sequence: TGTGCCAGCTCACCACCAGGACAGAGACCCGATACCTACCTCAACACTGAAGCTTTCTTT. Its protein is CASSPPGQRPDTYLNTEAFF.

This chain connects TRBV10-3 to TRBJ2-1, with D maybe TRBD1 (6 bases). Germline lookup yields CDR1 ENHRY and CDR2 SYGVKD. This CDR3 contains 14 residues. Trimming pared 6 bases from V and 5 bases from J, leaving 14 bases between. Here the CDR3 DNA reads TGTGCCATCAGCACCGGGACACAAAACAATGAGCAGTTCTTC. Translation gives CAISTGTQNNEQFF.

There are many counts of this clone. The rearrangement uses TRBV27 and TRBJ2-7; 7 bases agree with TRBD2. Germline V gene data show CDR1 as MNHEY and CDR2 as SMNVEV (reference sequence). V shed 3 bases, J shed 6 bases, and the junction held 8 bases outside the gene matches. This CDR3 has 14 residues. The CDR3 protein is CASSLAGEGSEQYV. CDR3 sequence (DNA): TGTGCCAGCAGTTTGGCTGGGGAGGGGTCCGAGCAGTACGTC.

The V and J genes are TRBV4-1 and TRBJ1-1; D is possibly TRBD1 (6 bases). From germline, CDR1 is MGHRA and CDR2 YSYEKL. Trimming took 4 bases from V and 1 from J, leaving 10 bases between them. This CDR3 spans 14 amino acids. The CDR3 spells CASSRGQQNTEAFF. The DNA for the CDR3 is TGCGCCAGCAGCCGGGGACAACAGAACACTGAAGCTTTCTTT.

V is TRBV6-1 and J is TRBJ1-2; D call uncertain. Germline-derived CDR1 and CDR2 are MNHNS and SASEGT. V gave up 1 base and J gave up 5 bases, with 11 bases separating them. This CDR3 has 14 residues. The CDR3 DNA sequence: TGTGCCAGCAGTGAAGGCGCCGGTTTATATGGCTACACCTTC. Translated: CASSEGAGLYGYTF.

The rearrangement links TRBV10-3 to TRBJ1-1; D not resolved. V was pared by 7 bases and J by 3 bases, with 18 bases between. Germline values: CDR1 ENHRY, CDR2 SYGVKD. The CDR3 extends over 15 amino acids. The CDR3 sequence is CAITDPSSADTEAFF. CDR3 bases: TGTGCCATCACCGACCCGAGTTCGGCGGACACTGAAGCTTTCTTT.

This chain connects TRBV19 to TRBJ2-2; TRBD2 might be the D (6 bases). Trimming removed 6 bases at V and 7 bases at J, with 9 bases between. From germline, CDR1 is LNHDA and CDR2 SQIVND (reference sequence). CDR3 length: 12 residues. The CDR3: CASRDGGGELFF. CDR3 sequence (DNA): TGTGCCAGTAGAGACGGGGGCGGGGAGCTGTTTTTT.

V gene TRBV5-4 combines with J gene TRBJ2-7; D may be TRBD2 (5 bases). There are 14 residues in the CDR3. Trimming took 0 bases from V and 2 from J, leaving 9 bases between them. Per germline, CDR1 SGHNT and CDR2 YYREEE (reference sequence). CDR3 residues: CASSLGGYPYEQYF. The CDR3 DNA is TGTGCCAGCAGCTTGGGAGGGTATCCCTACGAGCAGTACTTC.

The chain has TRBV19 and TRBJ1-1, with D possibly matching TRBD1 (6 bases). V lost 0 bases to trimming and J lost 2 bases, with 19 bases between them. The V gene's germline CDR1 is LNHDA and CDR2 SQIVND (reference sequence). This CDR3 has 18 residues. As DNA, the CDR3 is TGTGCCAGTAGTATAGACCCGGACAGAAGAGGGGTTAACACTGAAGCTTTCTTT. Protein sequence: CASSIDPDRRGVNTEAFF. The full variable domain, completed using reference TRBV19 and TRBJ1-1, is DGGITQSPKYLFRKEGQNVTLSCEQNLNHDAMYWYRQDPGQGLRLIYYSQIVNDFQKGDIAEGYSVSREKKESFPLTVTSAQKNPTAFYLCASSIDPDRRGVNTEAFFGQGTRLTVV.

The chain couples TRBV19 to TRBJ1-1; D may be TRBD1 (6 bases). The CDR3 contains 16 residues. V was pared by 1 base and J by 11 bases, with 23 bases between. Germline V lookup: CDR1 LNHDA, CDR2 SQIVND (reference sequence). The CDR3 here is CASSIAKGRGQVGAFF. The CDR3 DNA sequence: TGTGCCAGTAGTATAGCCAAGGGGCGGGGGCAGGTTGGGGCTTTCTTT.

The J gene is TRBJ1-2, the V gene TRBV10-1; TRBD1 is a possible D gene (6 bases). Germline V CDR1 and CDR2: WNHNN, SYGVQD (reference sequence). This CDR3 spans 16 amino acids. V was pared by 6 bases and J by 8 bases, with 25 bases between. The CDR3 coding sequence is TGCGCCAGCAGGGGACATCGCACTCCCCACTGGGAAGGCTACACCTTC. Protein product: CASRGHRTPHWEGYTF.

The chain is built from TRBV3-1 (or the pseudogene TRBV3-2) and TRBJ2-3; 7 bases agree with TRBD2. Trimming at V came to 3 bases and at J to 4 bases, leaving 16 bases not matched to a gene. The CDR3 loop spans 18 amino acids. Germline CDR1 LGHDT, CDR2 YNNKEL (reference sequence). This chain's CDR3 is CASSHHPTGEGSPDTQYF. The CDR3 DNA reads TGTGCCAGCAGCCACCACCCGACGGGGGAGGGGTCCCCAGATACGCAGTATTTT.

The gene calls are TRBV5-1 and TRBJ2-1, with 9 bases fitting TRBD1. Germline V CDR1 and CDR2: SGHRS, YFSETQ. The CDR3 covers 16 residues. Trimming took 6 bases from V and 0 from J; bases not matched to a gene: 7. CDR3 region: CASTPGTGFSYNEQFF. The CDR3 coding sequence is TGCGCCAGCACCCCCGGGACAGGGTTCTCCTACAATGAGCAGTTCTTC.

This sequence joins TRBV29-1 and TRBJ2-3; D remains ambiguous. The CDR3 consists of 13 residues. CDR1 and CDR2 from the germline V gene are SQVTM and ANQGSEA. Trimming took 4 bases from V and 2 from J, leaving 10 bases between them. The CDR3 DNA is TGCAGCGTTGGCTCTCTATACACAGATACGCAGTATTTT. Protein product: CSVGSLYTDTQYF.

This chain joins TRBV11-2 and TRBJ2-3, with 9 bases matching TRBD1. CDR3 size: 15 residues. The V and J ends lost 5 bases and 2 bases, in that order; junction bases with no gene match: 5. Germline-derived CDR1 and CDR2 are SGHAT and FQNNGV. The CDR3 bases are TGTGCCAGCAGCGCCGGGACAGGGTCCACAGATACGCAGTATTTT. Its translation: CASSAGTGSTDTQYF.

The chain uses TRBV10-1 and TRBJ2-3, with 9 bases aligning to TRBD2. The CDR3 length is 16 residues. V shed 3 bases, J shed 3 bases, and the junction held 7 bases outside the gene matches. Germline V gene lookup returns CDR1 WNHNN and CDR2 SYGVQD (reference sequence). The CDR3 spells CASSDLRGGQTDTQYF. The CDR3, as DNA: TGCGCCAGCAGTGACTTGCGGGGGGGCCAGACAGATACGCAGTATTTT.

V gene TRBV3-1 (or the pseudogene TRBV3-2) combines with J gene TRBJ1-2; 7 bases agree with TRBD1. V gave up 1 base and J gave up 2 bases; unmatched junction bases: 7. This CDR3 contains 16 residues. Germline V gene data show CDR1 as LGHDT and CDR2 as YNNKEL (reference sequence). Written as DNA, the CDR3 is TGTGCCAGCAGCCAAGGGGAGCTGACAGGGAACTATGGCTACACCTTC. As protein: CASSQGELTGNYGYTF.

The chain has TRBV30 and TRBJ1-1; maybe TRBD1 (5 bases). Trimming pared 2 bases from V and 7 bases from J, leaving 14 bases between. Germline V gene data show CDR1 as GTSNPN and CDR2 as SVGIG (reference sequence). The CDR3 extends over 13 amino acids. As DNA, the CDR3 is TGTGCCTGGAGTCCCCGGGGGTCCCGTGAAGCTTTCTTT. The encoded protein is CAWSPRGSREAFF.

This chain joins TRBV5-6 and TRBJ1-6; D unclear. The V and J ends lost 0 bases and 7 bases respectively, with 14 bases between them. In germline, CDR1 is SGHDT, CDR2 YYEEEE. The CDR3 is 16 amino acids. The CDR3 protein is CASSLAAGGGNSPLHF. The CDR3 DNA sequence: TGTGCCAGCAGCTTGGCGGCAGGAGGAGGCAATTCACCCCTCCACTTT.

The rearrangement uses TRBV9 and TRBJ1-1; possibly TRBD1 for D (6 bases). The CDR3 covers 15 residues. Germline V gene lookup returns CDR1 SGDLS and CDR2 YYNGEE. V was clipped by 0 bases and J by 3 bases, with 12 bases between them. This CDR3 is CASSVGPGAYTEAFF. CDR3 nucleotides: TGTGCCAGCAGCGTAGGGCCAGGGGCTTACACTGAAGCTTTCTTT.

This clone has more than one count but fewer than ten. This chain joins TRBV19 and TRBJ1-3; 11 bases map to TRBD1. The V gene end was trimmed by 7 bases and the J gene end by 8 bases; junction bases not matched to a gene: 4. This CDR3 contains 13 residues. Germline-derived CDR1 and CDR2 are LNHDA and SQIVND (reference sequence). CDR3 loop: CASTDRGLYTIYF. For the CDR3, the DNA is TGTGCCAGTACGGACAGGGGGCTCTACACCATATATTTT.

The chain uses TRBV4-1 and TRBJ1-1; D perhaps matches TRBD1 (5 bases). The CDR3 runs to 15 residues. Trimming stripped 4 bases from V and 5 bases from J, with 17 bases between. CDR1 is MGHRA and CDR2 is YSYEKL in the germline V gene. CDR3 in DNA: TGCGCCAGCAGCCTCACAGACTTTCGGGGGACTGAAGCTTTCTTT. It yields the protein CASSLTDFRGTEAFF.

This clone was picked up one time. This sequence joins TRBV28 and TRBJ2-1; 10 nucleotides match TRBD1. The V and J ends lost 7 bases and 7 bases, in that order; junction bases with no gene match: 13. The CDR3 consists of 16 residues. The germline CDR1 and CDR2 sequences are MDHEN and SYDVKM. DNA for the CDR3: TGTGCCAGCATAACTCTCGGGACAGGGGTCTCGAATGAGCAGTTCTTC. As protein: CASITLGTGVSNEQFF. The full variable domain, completed using reference TRBV28 and TRBJ2-1, is DVKVTQSSRYLVKRTGEKVFLECVQDMDHENMFWYRQDPGLGLRLIYFSYDVKMKEKGDIPEGYSVSREKKERFSLILESASTNQTSMYLCASITLGTGVSNEQFFGPGTRLTVL.

The chain has TRBV5-1 and TRBJ2-3, with a possible D match to TRBD1 (5 bases). The germline gives CDR1 SGHRS, CDR2 YFSETQ. V gave up 0 bases and J gave up 1 base, with 12 bases separating them. The CDR3 sequence is 16 residues long. The CDR3 sequence: CASSLELRAGTDTQYF. The CDR3 DNA reads TGCGCCAGCAGCTTGGAGCTCAGGGCTGGCACAGATACGCAGTATTTT.

The rearrangement joins TRBV11-2 to TRBJ2-3; the D gene is possibly TRBD1 (5 bases). In germline, CDR1 is SGHAT, CDR2 FQNNGV. The CDR3 spans 16 residues. The V gene lost 1 base and the J gene lost 2 bases, with 13 bases spanning the gap. CDR3 sequence reads: CASSLGRQPTTDTQYF. CDR3 DNA: TGTGCCAGCAGCTTAGGGCGACAGCCCACCACAGATACGCAGTATTTT.